Presented here are 30 T cell receptor beta chains from one specimen sequenced in a study of blood T cell repertoires in COVID-19 (dated by TCRdb to the early 2020s). The library was made by the immunoSEQ multiplex PCR assay. TCRdb's version of the immuneACCESS table is confined to in-frame rearrangements and falls short of the full clone set. An unresolved V gene accounts for under half of the shortfall where checked; the remainder is of unknown origin. The sample data list over 95,000 clones, and 85% of these were observed just once. The ten largest clones take up about 13% of the sample. Sequencing was performed on peripheral blood. These receptors were collected from a human donor in a cohort sampled during active COVID-19.

The count of this clone is one. V is TRBV27 and J is TRBJ2-3; TRBD2 matches 7 bases. CDR1 is MNHEY, CDR2 SMNVEV, per germline (reference sequence). The CDR3 consists of 15 residues. Unmatched junction bases numbered 9, after V lost 6 bases and J lost 3 bases. This CDR3 reads CASRGGGSGTDTQYF. CDR3 bases: TGTGCCAGCAGAGGCGGGGGATCGGGTACAGATACGCAGTATTTT.

The chain is built from TRBV25-1 and TRBJ1-2; the D is unclear. CDR1 and CDR2 from the germline V gene are MGHDK and SYGVNS. Trimming took 0 bases from V and 2 from J, leaving 10 bases between them. The CDR3 has 15 residues. The CDR3 DNA follows: TGTGCCAGCAGTGAATACGCTCTCGGGAACTATGGCTACACCTTC. Translated, it gives CASSEYALGNYGYTF.

This clone has a handful of counts. The chain is built from TRBV6-1 and TRBJ1-5; perhaps TRBD1 as D (5 bases). Germline CDR1 is MNHNS and CDR2 is SASEGT. Trimming removed 3 bases from V and 11 bases from J, with 11 bases in between. The CDR3 contains 12 residues. The CDR3 spells CASSELQGSQHF. The CDR3 bases are TGTGCCAGCAGTGAGCTGCAGGGATCCCAGCATTTT.

The chain recombines TRBV9 with TRBJ1-4; no clear D gene. Germline loops: CDR1 SGDLS, CDR2 YYNGEE. Trimming removed 3 bases from V and 7 bases from J, with 10 bases in between. The CDR3 contains 13 residues. This chain's CDR3 is CASSDGNSEKLFF. In DNA, the CDR3 is TGTGCCAGCAGCGATGGCAACAGTGAAAAACTGTTTTTT.

This chain links TRBV19 with TRBJ2-2; no reliable D call. CDR3 size: 16 residues. Trimming shortened V by 3 bases and J by 1 base, and 12 bases separated the two germline ends. Germline-derived CDR1 and CDR2 are LNHDA and SQIVND (reference sequence). Written as DNA, the CDR3 is TGTGCCAGTAGTATGCGGCGATCCGGGAACACCGGGGAGCTGTTTTTT. It translates to CASSMRRSGNTGELFF.

The CDR3 bases are TGTGCCAGCAGCGTAGAAACATACGGGGAGCTGTTTTTT. Amino acids: CASSVETYGELFF. The chain uses TRBV9 and TRBJ2-2; D is ambiguous. V was shortened by 0 bases and J by 7 bases, with 7 bases between the two germline ends. The CDR3 is made up of 13 amino acids. Germline loops: CDR1 SGDLS, CDR2 YYNGEE. Drawing the rest from reference TRBV9 and TRBJ2-2, the complete variable domain is DSGVTQTPKHLITATGQRVTLRCSPRSGDLSVYWYQQSLDQGLQFLIQYYNGEERAKGNILERFSAQQFPDLHSELNLSSLELGDSALYFCASSVETYGELFFGEGSRLTVL.

The chain carries TRBV18 and TRBJ2-7; the match to TRBD1 covers 9 bases. V shed 5 bases, J shed 4 bases, and the junction held 6 bases outside the gene matches. Germline V gives CDR1 KGHSH, CDR2 LQKENI. The CDR3 is made up of 14 amino acids. The CDR3 sequence is CASSAGTGRYEQYF. CDR3 bases: TGTGCCAGCTCAGCCGGGACAGGGAGATACGAGCAGTACTTC.

This chain links TRBV11-2 with TRBJ2-2, with D unclear. Germline loops: CDR1 SGHAT, CDR2 FQNNGV. CDR3 length: 14 amino acids. V shed 3 bases and J shed 2 bases, with 7 bases lying between them. CDR3 in amino acids: CASSLAVNTGELFF. CDR3 DNA: TGTGCCAGCAGCTTGGCGGTTAACACCGGGGAGCTGTTTTTT.

The chain recombines TRBV6-5 with TRBJ2-3; TRBD1 aligns across 9 bases. The CDR3 covers 15 residues. V trimming: 8 bases; J trimming: 2 bases; junction bases outside the gene matches: 8. Germline CDR1 is MNHEY and CDR2 is SVGAGI. CDR3 sequence: CASCSGTGITDTQYF. CDR3 sequence (DNA): TGTGCCAGCTGCTCCGGGACAGGGATCACAGATACGCAGTATTTT.

This chain joins TRBV7-2 and TRBJ1-5; TRBD1 might be the D (6 bases). Germline V gives CDR1 SGHTA, CDR2 FQGNSA. The V end was cut by 4 bases, the J end by 9 bases, with 10 bases between. The CDR3 totals 12 residues. The CDR3 loop is CASSWSQGPQHF. CDR3 in DNA: TGTGCCAGCAGCTGGTCACAGGGGCCCCAGCATTTT.

The chain carries TRBV28 and TRBJ2-7; 13 bases agree with TRBD2. CDR1 is MDHEN, CDR2 SYDVKM, per germline. Trimming removed 6 bases from V and 3 bases from J; junction bases left unmatched: 2. The length of the CDR3 is 14 residues. CDR3 coding DNA: TGTGCCAGCAGAACTAGCGGGGGGGACTACGAGCAGTACTTC. This sequence encodes CASRTSGGDYEQYF. The complete variable domain, with remaining parts taken from reference TRBV28 and TRBJ2-7, reads DVKVTQSSRYLVKRTGEKVFLECVQDMDHENMFWYRQDPGLGLRLIYFSYDVKMKEKGDIPEGYSVSREKKERFSLILESASTNQTSMYLCASRTSGGDYEQYFGPGTRLTVT.

CDR3 in amino acids: CASSLQGEARQPQHF. The CDR3 nucleotides read TGTGCCAGCAGCCTACAGGGAGAAGCACGGCAGCCCCAGCATTTT. The V and J genes are TRBV9 and TRBJ1-5; TRBD1 is a possible D gene (6 bases). The CDR3 loop spans 15 amino acids. Germline CDR1 reads SGDLS; CDR2 reads YYNGEE. With 4 bases removed from V and 7 bases from J, the gap between germline ends came to 18 bases.

The chain is built from TRBV7-2 and TRBJ1-5, with a possible D match to TRBD1 (6 bases). Germline CDR1 reads SGHTA; CDR2 reads FQGNSA. This CDR3 contains 13 residues. The V and J ends lost 6 bases and 3 bases respectively, with 9 bases between them. CDR3 in amino acids: CASRTGPNQPQHF. The CDR3 coding sequence is TGTGCCAGCAGAACAGGGCCCAATCAGCCCCAGCATTTT.

A note on this clone: This sample includes further DNA sequences coding for the same CDR3. The chain joins TRBV7-9 to TRBJ1-5, with 9 bases matching TRBD1. Trimming removed 4 bases from V and 3 bases from J; junction bases left unmatched: 4. The germline gives CDR1 SEHNR, CDR2 FQNEAQ (reference sequence). The CDR3 extends over 15 amino acids. CDR3 in amino acids: CASSSDRGANQPQHF. CDR3 nucleotide sequence: TGTGCCAGCAGCTCCGACAGGGGGGCCAATCAGCCCCAGCATTTT. Full variable domain (remainder filled in from reference TRBV7-9 and TRBJ1-5): DTGVSQNPRHKITKRGQNVTFRCDPISEHNRLYWYRQTLGQGPEFLTYFQNEAQLEKSRLLSDRFSAERPKGSFSTLEIQRTEQGDSAMYLCASSSDRGANQPQHFGDGTRLSIL.

V gene TRBV5-6 combines with J gene TRBJ1-6; D is uncertain. The CDR3 has 14 residues. V was clipped by 0 bases and J by 11 bases, with 12 bases between them. The V gene's germline CDR1 is SGHDT and CDR2 YYEEEE. Here the CDR3 reads CASSLGQSGTPLHF. In DNA, the CDR3 is TGTGCCAGCAGCTTGGGGCAAAGCGGGACACCCCTCCACTTT.

The V gene is TRBV19, the J gene TRBJ1-5; D not resolved. Trimming removed 4 bases from V and 2 bases from J, with 18 bases in between. The CDR3 is 17 residues long. Germline CDR1 LNHDA, CDR2 SQIVND (reference sequence). CDR3 nucleotides: TGTGCCAGTAGTACACGGACCGCCGGGAACGGCAATCAGCCCCAGCATTTT. The encoded protein is CASSTRTAGNGNQPQHF.

The chain employs TRBV12-5 and TRBJ1-5; 10 nucleotides agree with TRBD1. Germline V gives CDR1 LGHNT, CDR2 FRNRAP. The CDR3 has 15 amino acids. V was clipped by 0 bases and J by 6 bases; unmatched bases: 2. DNA of the CDR3: TGTGCTAGTGGTTTGGTGGGGACAGGGGCTCAGCCCCAGCATTTT. It specifies CASGLVGTGAQPQHF. Filled out from reference TRBV12-5 and TRBJ1-5, the complete variable domain reads DARVTQTPRHKVTEMGQEVTMRCQPILGHNTVFWYRQTMMQGLELLAYFRNRAPLDDSGMPKDRFSAEMPDATLATLKIQPSEPRDSAVYFCASGLVGTGAQPQHFGDGTRLSIL.

The chain carries TRBV11-2 and TRBJ1-3; the D gene is possibly TRBD1 (6 bases). Trimming took 5 bases from V and 0 from J, leaving 11 bases between them. Germline loops: CDR1 SGHAT, CDR2 FQNNGV. The CDR3 has 15 amino acids. CDR3 coding DNA: TGTGCCAGCAGCCCAGGGACACTCTCTGGAAACACCATATATTTT. Protein sequence: CASSPGTLSGNTIYF.

This clone was counted a few times. V gene TRBV28 combines with J gene TRBJ1-6, with unresolved D. Germline V gene sequence: CDR1 MDHEN, CDR2 SYDVKM. Trimming pared 5 bases from V and 8 bases from J, leaving 7 bases between. The CDR3 runs to 12 residues. The CDR3 loop is CASSLEYSPLHF. CDR3 bases: TGTGCCAGCAGTCTTGAGTATTCACCCCTCCACTTT.

This clone was found once. This chain connects TRBV6-6 to TRBJ2-1; 7 positions agree with TRBD2. CDR3 size: 16 residues. V dropped 6 bases and J dropped 1; count of bases not matched to a gene: 9. CDR1 MNHNY and CDR2 SVGAGI come from the germline V gene (reference sequence). This chain's CDR3 is CASSYPGGVSYNEQFF. The CDR3 DNA is TGTGCCAGCAGCTACCCTGGGGGGGTATCCTACAATGAGCAGTTCTTC.

V gene TRBV4-3 combines with J gene TRBJ2-2; D possibly corresponds to TRBD2 (6 bases). V was pared by 1 base and J by 4 bases, with 16 bases between. Germline V CDR1 and CDR2: LGHNA, YSLEER. The CDR3 spans 17 residues. CDR3 in DNA: TGCGCCAGCAGCCAAGTGGAGGGGCCGTATGGCACCGGGGAGCTGTTTTTT. Protein sequence: CASSQVEGPYGTGELFF.

This chain uses TRBV28 with TRBJ1-6; no reliable D call. Germline CDR1 is MDHEN and CDR2 is SYDVKM. This CDR3 spans 12 amino acids. V lost 5 bases and J lost 9, with 8 bases in between. The CDR3 region is CASSAPSSPLHF. Here the CDR3 DNA reads TGTGCCAGCAGTGCCCCCAGTTCACCCCTCCACTTT.

The V call is TRBV2, the J call TRBJ1-1, with 8 bases that match TRBD1. The CDR3 spans 13 residues. The trim removed 6 bases at V and 1 base at J, leaving 1 base unmatched. CDR1 SNHLY and CDR2 FYNNEI come from the germline V gene. The CDR3 protein is CASSGQGNTEAFF. CDR3 in DNA: TGTGCCAGCAGCGGACAGGGGAACACTGAAGCTTTCTTT.

A remark on this clone: This same CDR3 is encoded by further DNA sequences in the sample. The chain employs TRBV5-1 and TRBJ2-7, with TRBD2 matching over 8 bases. After removal of 1 base from V and 0 bases from J, the junction contained 0 bases not matched to a gene. The germline CDR1 and CDR2 sequences are SGHRS and YFSETQ. The CDR3 has 14 amino acids. CDR3 sequence: CASSLSGSSYEQYF. The DNA of the CDR3 is TGCGCCAGCAGCTTGAGCGGGAGCTCCTACGAGCAGTACTTC.

The count of this clone is one. V is TRBV5-1 and J is TRBJ1-1; 8 bases are a match to TRBD1. The CDR3 is made up of 17 amino acids. CDR1 is SGHRS, CDR2 YFSETQ, per germline. After removal of 0 bases from V and 1 base from J, the junction contained 8 bases not matched to a gene. The CDR3 sequence: CASSLVRETGANTEAFF. CDR3 nucleotides: TGCGCCAGCAGCTTGGTGCGTGAGACAGGGGCGAACACTGAAGCTTTCTTT. Complete variable domain (other parts from reference TRBV5-1 and TRBJ1-1): KAGVTQTPRYLIKTRGQQVTLSCSPISGHRSVSWYQQTPGQGLQFLFEYFSETQRNKGNFPGRFSGRQFSNSRSEMNVSTLELGDSALYLCASSLVRETGANTEAFFGQGTRLTVV.

The J gene is TRBJ2-4, the V gene TRBV19, with D perhaps TRBD2 (5 bases). In germline, CDR1 is LNHDA, CDR2 SQIVND (reference sequence). This CDR3 region has 11 residues. V was cut by 7 bases and J by 8 bases, with 9 bases left in between. DNA for the CDR3: TGTGCCAGTACTCGGGGAGACATTCAGTACTTC. Amino acid sequence: CASTRGDIQYF.

The chain carries TRBV4-2 and TRBJ1-4; D is perhaps TRBD1 (6 bases). The CDR3 runs to 15 residues. Germline V gives CDR1 LGHNA, CDR2 YNFKEQ. The V end lost 3 bases, the J end lost 8 bases, and 16 bases lay between the germline ends. The chain's CDR3 is CASSQATGGREKLFF. The CDR3 nucleotides read TGTGCCAGCAGCCAGGCGACAGGAGGAAGGGAAAAACTGTTTTTT.

The chain joins TRBV11-2 to TRBJ1-5; D is unclear. The CDR3 length is 15 residues. Germline lookup yields CDR1 SGHAT and CDR2 FQNNGV. V was shortened by 2 bases and J by 0 bases, with 8 bases between the two germline ends. CDR3 amino acids: CASSLRGYSNQPQHF. CDR3 DNA: TGTGCCAGCAGCTTAAGAGGGTATAGCAATCAGCCCCAGCATTTT.

The V gene is TRBV11-2, the J gene TRBJ1-5; 7 bases fit TRBD1. This CDR3 has 15 amino acids. The V and J ends lost 2 bases and 3 bases, in that order; junction bases with no gene match: 4. Per the germline V gene, CDR1 is SGHAT and CDR2 is FQNNGV. CDR3 loop: CASSLTGENNQPQHF. The CDR3 region has the DNA TGTGCCAGCAGCTTAACAGGGGAGAACAATCAGCCCCAGCATTTT.

This clone was picked up one time. The chain combines TRBV4-1 with TRBJ1-1; the match to TRBD1 covers 7 bases. The CDR3 contains 15 residues. Germline CDR1 is MGHRA and CDR2 is YSYEKL. With 1 base clipped from V and 3 bases from J, the junction kept 5 bases outside the gene matches. CDR3 residues: CASSQGQGVDTEAFF. CDR3 nucleotides: TGCGCCAGCAGCCAAGGGCAGGGGGTAGACACTGAAGCTTTCTTT.